The T cell receptor beta chain under discussion was sequenced for a study of cytomegalovirus exposure and HLA in healthy donors. This CDR3 contains 15 residues. Trimming removed 1 base from V and 15 bases from J, with 19 bases in between. In germline, CDR1 is SNHLY, CDR2 FYNNEI. Both 60 Vbeta primers and 13 Jbeta primers went into the PCR. Measured with immunoSEQ multiplex PCR; TCRdb has only the in-frame clones, and not every one. The sample carries 110,000 to 150,000 clones, around 84% recorded once. The sequence was obtained from a boy aged 2 to 9 in good health and CMV-seronegative. The chain combines TRBV2 with TRBJ1-6; D is uncertain. The material sequenced was PBMCs. The DNA for the CDR3 is TGTGCCAGCAGTGAAGGCAACCCCCTCCTCACGGTCCTCCACTTT. The encoded protein is CASSEGNPLLTVLHF. The full variable domain, its missing parts supplied by reference TRBV2 and TRBJ1-6, is EPEVTQTPSHQVTQMGQEVILRCVPISNHLYFYWYRQILGQKVEFLVSFYNNEISEKSEIFDDQFSVERPDGSNFTLKIRSTKLEDSAMYFCASSEGNPLLTVLHFGNGTRLTVT.